The 4 T cell receptor beta chains presented below share a single source sample, sequenced in a study of OX40 agonist ivuxolimab in advanced cancers. Libraries were built with the immunoSEQ multiplex PCR assay. The table comes from immuneACCESS by way of TCRdb, which keeps in-frame sequences with V and J called. Part of the clones is missing from these tables; in studies checked, under half for an unresolved V gene and the rest for unknown reasons. This sample lists 42,000 or so clones; 75% to 90% were detected once. 4.7% of the sample rests with the top ten. Sample: CD4+ or CD8+ T cells sorted from blood, taken in a trial of the OX40 agonist ivuxolimab. These receptors were collected from an adult with an advanced solid tumor such as melanoma, head and neck, liver or kidney cancer.

This clone appeared a few times. This chain joins TRBV7-6 and TRBJ1-1, with D unclear. Trimming took 0 bases from V and 1 from J, leaving 9 bases between them. Germline V lookup: CDR1 SGHVS, CDR2 FNYEAQ. This CDR3 is built from 15 residues. CDR3 loop: CASSLASYGNTEAFF. The CDR3 DNA reads as TGTGCCAGCAGCTTAGCGAGTTACGGGAACACTGAAGCTTTCTTT.

This clone has a handful of counts. This chain uses TRBV30 with TRBJ1-5; no firm D call. The CDR3 sequence is 13 residues long. Germline loops: CDR1 GTSNPN, CDR2 SVGIG (reference sequence). The V end was cut by 2 bases, the J end by 7 bases, with 12 bases between. The CDR3 reads CAWSRGKGQPQHF. The CDR3 DNA reads as TGTGCCTGGAGTCGGGGAAAAGGGCAGCCCCAGCATTTT.

Sample share makes this clone medium-sized. The chain carries TRBV2 and TRBJ2-7; no clear D gene. The CDR3 contains 14 residues. Trimming took 8 bases from V and 0 from J, leaving 14 bases between them. Germline CDR1 SNHLY, CDR2 FYNNEI. CDR3 sequence: CASRPTGSSYEQYF. The CDR3 nucleotides are TGTGCCAGCCGTCCAACGGGTTCCTCCTACGAGCAGTACTTC.

The genes are TRBV5-5 and TRBJ1-2; tentative D call: TRBD1 (5 bases). Germline loops: CDR1 SGHKS, CDR2 YYEKEE (reference sequence). CDR3 size: 13 residues. Trimming pared 1 base from V and 5 bases from J, leaving 9 bases between. CDR3 sequence: CASSLQGEYGYTF. The CDR3 DNA reads TGTGCCAGCAGCTTGCAGGGTGAATATGGCTACACCTTC.